These 31 T cell receptor beta chains share one sample of origin, sequenced in a study of blood T cell repertoires in COVID-19. Method: immunoSEQ multiplex PCR; TCRdb's copy keeps in-frame clones and lacks some. The sample includes about 51,000 clones, roughly 80% seen only once; the top ten take roughly 14%. Sequenced sample: peripheral blood. The receptors were sampled from a human donor with acute or convalescent COVID-19. The donor label of this sample is uncertain.

The chain is built from TRBV29-1 and TRBJ2-3; 15 bases line up with TRBD2. The CDR3 has 21 amino acids. Losses at the gene ends were 0 bases for V and 2 bases for J; bases not matched to a gene: 15. The germline gives CDR1 SQVTM, CDR2 ANQGSEA. CDR3 amino acids: CSVEEFGRTSGRGGTTDTQYF. The CDR3, as DNA: TGCAGCGTTGAAGAATTTGGCCGGACTAGCGGGAGGGGGGGGACCACAGATACGCAGTATTTT.

The chain uses TRBV6-5 and TRBJ1-1, with a weak D call TRBD1 (5 bases). Germline V lookup: CDR1 MNHEY, CDR2 SVGAGI. The length of the CDR3 is 13 residues. The V end lost 6 bases, the J end lost 7 bases, and 15 bases lay between the germline ends. The CDR3 sequence: CASRGREVGEAFF. DNA for the CDR3: TGTGCCAGCAGGGGCAGGGAAGTGGGTGAAGCTTTCTTT.

The chain has TRBV11-1 and TRBJ1-1, with D perhaps TRBD1 (6 bases). The germline gives CDR1 SGHAT, CDR2 FQDESV (reference sequence). V lost 6 bases and J 2 bases, leaving 10 bases between the germline ends. This CDR3 is 13 amino acids long. CDR3 sequence: CASRLQGNTEAFF. CDR3 bases: TGTGCCAGCAGACTACAGGGAAACACTGAAGCTTTCTTT.

V and J are TRBV18 and TRBJ2-1; TRBD2 matches 8 bases. V lost 6 bases, J lost 6 bases, and 4 bases stayed unmatched. This CDR3 is built from 13 residues. The V gene's germline CDR1 is KGHSH and CDR2 LQKENI. The CDR3, as DNA: TGTGCCAGCTCCCACGCGGGGGGCAATGAGCAGTTCTTC. Its translation is CASSHAGGNEQFF. The whole variable domain, filled in from reference TRBV18 and TRBJ2-1, reads NAGVMQNPRHLVRRRGQEARLRCSPMKGHSHVYWYRQLPEEGLKFMVYLQKENIIDESGMPKERFSAEFPKEGPSILRIQQVVRGDSAAYFCASSHAGGNEQFFGPGTRLTVL.

The rearrangement joins TRBV5-1 to TRBJ1-1; 8 nucleotides agree with TRBD1. This CDR3 is 12 amino acids long. The J segment lost 9 bases and the V segment lost 0 bases, leaving 1 base of the junction unmatched. CDR1 is SGHRS, CDR2 YFSETQ, per germline. Here the CDR3 reads CASSLGTGQAFF. DNA of the CDR3: TGCGCCAGCAGCTTGGGGACAGGGCAAGCTTTCTTT.

Only a few counts were recorded for this clone. V and J are TRBV19 and TRBJ2-2; 8 positions agree with TRBD2. CDR1 and CDR2 from the germline V gene are LNHDA and SQIVND (reference sequence). This CDR3 comprises 13 residues. After removal of 4 bases from V and 5 bases from J, the junction contained 0 bases not matched to a gene. In nucleotides, the CDR3 is TGTGCCAGTAGTAAGCGGGAGACCGGGGAGCTGTTTTTT. Translating it yields CASSKRETGELFF. Full variable domain (remainder filled in from reference TRBV19 and TRBJ2-2): DGGITQSPKYLFRKEGQNVTLSCEQNLNHDAMYWYRQDPGQGLRLIYYSQIVNDFQKGDIAEGYSVSREKKESFPLTVTSAQKNPTAFYLCASSKRETGELFFGEGSRLTVL.

The V gene is TRBV4-1, the J gene TRBJ2-2, with D possibly TRBD1 on 6 matching bases. CDR1 MGHRA and CDR2 YSYEKL come from the germline V gene. The CDR3 contains 13 residues. Trimming left V 5 bases short and J 3 bases short, with 7 bases between. The CDR3 is CASSGQYTGELFF. Here the CDR3 DNA reads TGCGCCAGCAGCGGACAGTACACCGGGGAGCTGTTTTTT.

The rearrangement links TRBV10-3 to TRBJ1-2; TRBD1 is a possible D gene (5 bases). The CDR3 extends over 16 amino acids. Per germline, CDR1 ENHRY and CDR2 SYGVKD. V lost 0 bases and J lost 7, with 18 bases in between. For the CDR3, the DNA is TGTGCCATCAGTGAGTCTGCGGGGGAAGAAAGTCTTGGCTACACCTTC. Translating gives CAISESAGEESLGYTF.

The rearrangement joins TRBV2 to TRBJ1-1, with D perhaps matching TRBD1 (6 bases). Trimming left V 6 bases short and J 7 bases short, with 18 bases between. The germline V gene has CDR1 SNHLY and CDR2 FYNNEI. The CDR3 runs to 14 residues. The CDR3 DNA reads TGTGCCAGCAGAGCCGGGACATCCCTCCTTGAAGCTTTCTTT. Its protein is CASRAGTSLLEAFF.

This clone was counted once. The V and J genes are TRBV7-2 and TRBJ2-5; D unclear. This CDR3 region has 14 residues. Trimming left V 5 bases short and J 1 base short, with 11 bases between. Germline CDR1 and CDR2: SGHTA and FQGNSA. CDR3 bases: TGTGCCAGCAGCCCCCGTTCGGGCCAAGAGACCCAGTACTTC. Protein: CASSPRSGQETQYF.

V is TRBV12-3 or TRBV12-4 and J is TRBJ1-2, with a possible D match to TRBD1 (5 bases). The CDR3 is 13 residues long. V was trimmed by 4 bases and J by 3 bases, leaving 9 bases between them. The chain's CDR3 is CASSSGADYGYTF. In DNA form, the CDR3 reads TGTGCCAGCAGTTCTGGGGCCGACTATGGCTACACCTTC.

This clone has a single count. The chain links TRBV5-1 to TRBJ2-3; D perhaps matches TRBD2 (6 bases). The germline CDR1 and CDR2 sequences are SGHRS and YFSETQ. V shed 2 bases and J shed 6 bases, with 13 bases lying between them. The CDR3 spans 14 residues. This chain's CDR3 is CASSFMSLADTQYF. The CDR3 DNA follows: TGCGCCAGCAGCTTTATGAGCCTAGCGGATACGCAGTATTTT.

The CDR3 DNA sequence: TGTGCCGGTGGACAGGACGAGGACACCATATATTTT. Translating it yields CAGGQDEDTIYF. The rearrangement uses TRBV28 and TRBJ1-3; 7 bases line up with TRBD1. The CDR3 is 12 residues long. CDR1 and CDR2 from the germline V gene are MDHEN and SYDVKM. V gave up 11 bases and J gave up 8 bases; unmatched junction bases: 9. The entire variable domain, with the rest obtained from reference TRBV28 and TRBJ1-3, is as follows: DVKVTQSSRYLVKRTGEKVFLECVQDMDHENMFWYRQDPGLGLRLIYFSYDVKMKEKGDIPEGYSVSREKKERFSLILESASTNQTSMYLCAGGQDEDTIYFGEGSWLTVV.

The chain has TRBV30 and TRBJ2-3; no clear D. Germline V gene lookup returns CDR1 GTSNPN and CDR2 SVGIG (reference sequence). The CDR3 has 12 amino acids. The V end was cut by 3 bases, the J end by 0 bases, with 4 bases between. The CDR3 nucleotides are TGTGCCTGGAGCCTTAGCACAGATACGCAGTATTTT. Residues: CAWSLSTDTQYF.

J is TRBJ2-2 and V is TRBV5-1; D perhaps matches TRBD1 (5 bases). Per the germline V gene, CDR1 is SGHRS and CDR2 is YFSETQ. Deletions cut 3 bases from V and 0 bases from J, with 18 bases between. There are 18 residues in the CDR3. Here the CDR3 DNA reads TGCGCCAGCAGCTCCGTTCTGAGTCAGGGTCCGAACACCGGGGAGCTGTTTTTT. It codes for CASSSVLSQGPNTGELFF.

The chain employs TRBV20-1 and TRBJ1-1, with a possible D match to TRBD1 (6 bases). Germline lookup yields CDR1 DFQATT and CDR2 SNEGSKA (reference sequence). This CDR3 is 13 amino acids long. Trimming pared 3 bases from V and 4 bases from J, leaving 12 bases between. The CDR3 spells CSASKGVSTEAFF. DNA of the CDR3: TGCAGTGCTAGTAAGGGGGTTAGCACTGAAGCTTTCTTT.

Only a few counts were recorded for this clone. Distinct nucleotide sequences in the sample also encode this CDR3. The chain combines TRBV9 with TRBJ1-1; D is perhaps TRBD1 (5 bases). CDR1 SGDLS and CDR2 YYNGEE come from the germline V gene. The CDR3 runs 13 residues. V shed 3 bases and J shed 1 base, with 7 bases lying between them. CDR3 loop: CASSATGNTEAFF. The CDR3 coding sequence is TGTGCCAGCAGCGCTACAGGGAACACTGAAGCTTTCTTT.

This clone showed up just a few times. This chain connects TRBV19 to TRBJ2-5; D ambiguous. Germline assignment: CDR1 LNHDA and CDR2 SQIVND (reference sequence). This CDR3 contains 14 residues. Trimming pared 5 bases from V and 5 bases from J, leaving 15 bases between. In DNA, the CDR3 is TGTGCCAGTAGTCCCAGAAAATTCGGGGAGACCCAGTACTTC. Translating gives CASSPRKFGETQYF.

This clone has only one observation. V gene TRBV30 combines with J gene TRBJ1-2, with 11 bases identical to TRBD1. The CDR3 has 13 amino acids. In germline, CDR1 is GTSNPN, CDR2 SVGIG (reference sequence). Trimming at V came to 3 bases and at J to 8 bases, leaving 5 bases not matched to a gene. The CDR3 nucleotides are TGTGCCTGGAGCGGACAGGGGGCACGAGGCTACACCTTC. Amino acid sequence: CAWSGQGARGYTF.

The CDR3 is CASSFYHSGTGNEQFF. CDR3 DNA sequence: TGTGCCAGCAGTTTTTACCATTCCGGGACAGGGAATGAGCAGTTCTTC. This chain joins TRBV27 and TRBJ2-1; 9 bases are shared with TRBD1. This CDR3 is built from 16 residues. Per germline, CDR1 MNHEY and CDR2 SMNVEV (reference sequence). The trim removed 3 bases at V and 7 bases at J, leaving 10 bases unmatched.

This chain links TRBV12-3 or TRBV12-4 with TRBJ2-4, with a weak D call TRBD1 (5 bases). With 5 bases removed from V and 5 bases from J, the gap between germline ends came to 10 bases. The CDR3 is made up of 13 amino acids. This CDR3 reads CASSPTRENIQYF. CDR3 sequence (DNA): TGTGCCAGCAGTCCTACCAGGGAAAACATTCAGTACTTC.

J is TRBJ2-2 and V is TRBV7-3; 8 nucleotides align to TRBD2. The CDR3 totals 16 residues. Germline V gene sequence: CDR1 SGHTA, CDR2 FQGTGA. The ends lost 4 bases at V and 4 bases at J; junction bases unmatched: 8. The DNA for the CDR3 is TGTGCCAGCAGCTCCTTTAGCGGGATGGGCACCGGGGAGCTGTTTTTT. It specifies CASSSFSGMGTGELFF.

This clone came up a few times. V gene TRBV6-5 combines with J gene TRBJ2-7; 7 bases agree with TRBD1. Trimming at V came to 6 bases and at J to 0 bases, leaving 5 bases not matched to a gene. The CDR3 totals 14 residues. In germline, CDR1 is MNHEY, CDR2 SVGAGI. CDR3 loop: CASSRQGNSYEQYF. The CDR3 nucleotides read TGTGCCAGCAGCCGACAGGGAAACTCCTACGAGCAGTACTTC.

This clone was seen a single time. The chain links TRBV13 to TRBJ1-4; D unresolved. With 7 bases removed from V and 0 bases from J, the gap between germline ends came to 12 bases. The CDR3 covers 15 residues. The germline CDR1 and CDR2 sequences are PRHDT and FYEKMQ (reference sequence). CDR3 loop: CASTPPGSTNEKLFF. The CDR3 coding sequence is TGTGCCAGCACTCCCCCCGGTTCAACTAATGAAAAACTGTTTTTT.

The V gene is TRBV5-4, the J gene TRBJ1-2, with D maybe TRBD1 (6 bases). Germline values: CDR1 SGHNT, CDR2 YYREEE (reference sequence). The CDR3 is 16 amino acids. V was pared by 0 bases and J by 4 bases, with 16 bases between. CDR3: CASSLGQVGYSYGYTF. In nucleotides, the CDR3 is TGTGCCAGCAGCTTGGGACAGGTGGGGTATAGCTATGGCTACACCTTC.

The CDR3 sequence is CSAHTTIEQYF. CDR3 DNA sequence: TGCAGTGCCCACACTACTATTGAGCAGTACTTC. J is TRBJ2-7 and V is TRBV20-1; D not certain. The CDR3 sequence is 11 residues long. The germline V gene has CDR1 DFQATT and CDR2 SNEGSKA (reference sequence). V was pared by 6 bases and J by 7 bases, with 13 bases between.

The rearrangement joins TRBV24-1 to TRBJ1-2; no firm D call. V lost 1 base, J lost 4 bases, and 9 bases lay in between. This CDR3 contains 14 residues. Germline values: CDR1 KGHDR, CDR2 SFDVKD. CDR3 bases: TGTGCCACCAGTGATTTAACTAGCAGCTATGGCTACACCTTC. It is translated as CATSDLTSSYGYTF.

V gene TRBV13 combines with J gene TRBJ1-3; 7 positions agree with TRBD1. The CDR3 is 18 amino acids. The V segment lost 0 bases and the J segment 2 bases; nucleotides outside the gene matches: 10. The V gene's germline CDR1 is PRHDT and CDR2 FYEKMQ (reference sequence). The CDR3 reads CASSLGHYRGLTGNTIYF. In nucleotides, the CDR3 is TGTGCCAGCAGCTTAGGCCATTACAGGGGACTTACTGGAAACACCATATATTTT.

V is TRBV20-1 and J is TRBJ2-7, with TRBD2 matching 15 bases. This CDR3 comprises 18 residues. The trim removed 3 bases at V and 2 bases at J, leaving 11 bases unmatched. Germline V gene lookup returns CDR1 DFQATT and CDR2 SNEGSKA (reference sequence). The CDR3 is CSASGSGTSGRNPYEQYF. In DNA form, the CDR3 reads TGCAGTGCTAGTGGTTCCGGGACTAGCGGGAGGAACCCCTACGAGCAGTACTTC.

The chain carries TRBV6-5 and TRBJ2-4; D ambiguous. Trimming cost V 6 bases and J 8 bases, with 8 bases left between them. The CDR3 runs 11 residues. The germline V gene encodes CDR1 MNHEY and CDR2 SVGAGI. The CDR3 sequence is CASRHQDIQYF. CDR3 DNA: TGTGCCAGCAGACACCAAGACATTCAGTACTTC.

The chain combines TRBV2 with TRBJ1-2, with TRBD1 as a possible D gene (6 bases). The V gene's germline CDR1 is SNHLY and CDR2 FYNNEI. V dropped 5 bases and J dropped 1 base, with 11 bases sitting between them. CDR3 length: 14 residues. The CDR3: CASSTGPHNYGYTF. The CDR3 region has the DNA TGTGCCAGCAGTACAGGGCCCCATAACTATGGCTACACCTTC.